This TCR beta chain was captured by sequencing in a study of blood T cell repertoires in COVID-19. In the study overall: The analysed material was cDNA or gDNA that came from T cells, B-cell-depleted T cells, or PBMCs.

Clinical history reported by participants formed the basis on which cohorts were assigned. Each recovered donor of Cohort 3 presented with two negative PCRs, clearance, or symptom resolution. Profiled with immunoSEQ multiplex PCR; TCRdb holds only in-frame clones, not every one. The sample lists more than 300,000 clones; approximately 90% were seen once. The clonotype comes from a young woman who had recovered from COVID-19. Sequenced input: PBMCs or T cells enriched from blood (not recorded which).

The CDR3 DNA sequence: TGTGCCAGCAGTTTCTCGTGGACTAGCGGGGGGCAAGAGACCCAGTACTTC. Translation: CASSFSWTSGGQETQYF. The chain combines TRBV28 with TRBJ2-5, with 14 bases aligning to TRBD2. The length of the CDR3 is 17 residues. Germline lookup yields CDR1 MDHEN and CDR2 SYDVKM. V lost 3 bases to trimming and J lost 2 bases; unmatched junction nucleotides: 5.